These 30 T cell receptor beta chains were sequenced from one sample in a study of response to subunit inactivated influenza vaccine. Using its own MiXCR run on the RT-PCR reads, TCRdb lists one record per CDR3 protein. The sample lists 800,000 or so distinct CDR3 sequences; about 20% were seen once. The sequencing used PBMCs from blood, collected roughly 5 days after vaccination. The source of these receptors is a man aged 50-60 years who received an inactivated influenza vaccine.

In its sample, this clonotype was seen a few times. The rearrangement joins TRBV5-1 to TRBJ2-7; perhaps TRBD1 as D (5 bases). Trimming removed 1 base from V and 7 bases from J, with 12 bases in between. The CDR3 length is 13 residues. Germline V gene sequence: CDR1 SGHRS, CDR2 YFSETQ. The chain's CDR3 is CASSLNRFEEQYF. CDR3 nucleotides: TGCGCCAGCAGCTTGAACAGGTTCGAGGAGCAGTACTTC. Combining the CDR3 with reference TRBV5-1 and TRBJ2-7 gives the whole variable domain KAGVTQTPRYLIKTRGQQVTLSCSPISGHRSVSWYQQTPGQGLQFLFEYFSETQRNKGNFPGRFSGRQFSNSRSEMNVSTLELGDSALYLCASSLNRFEEQYFGPGTRLTVT.

This sequence joins TRBV7-2 and TRBJ2-6; 10 bases match TRBD1. CDR3 size: 17 residues. V shed 10 bases, J shed 2 bases, and the junction held 11 bases outside the gene matches. Per the germline V gene, CDR1 is SGHTA and CDR2 is FQGNSA. The CDR3 nucleotides are TGTGCCACGTCCGAGGGACAGGGGTTCACTGGGGCCAACGTCCTGACTTTC. Residues: CATSEGQGFTGANVLTF.

The V call is TRBV7-2, the J call TRBJ2-1, with D perhaps TRBD1 or TRBD2 (7 bases each). V was trimmed by 6 bases and J by 4 bases, leaving 19 bases between them. Germline V gene data show CDR1 as SGHTA and CDR2 as FQGNSA. CDR3 size: 16 residues. The CDR3 protein is CASRPSRGGLYNEQFF. As DNA, the CDR3 is TGTGCCAGCAGACCGTCCAGGGGGGGCTTATACAATGAGCAGTTCTTC. The full variable domain, in which reference TRBV7-2 and TRBJ2-1 provide the parts outside the CDR3, is GAGVSQSPSNKVTEKGKDVELRCDPISGHTALYWYRQSLGQGLEFLIYFQGNSAPDKSGLPSDRFSAERTGGSVSTLTIQRTQQEDSAVYLCASRPSRGGLYNEQFFGPGTRLTVL.

This chain connects TRBV5-1 to TRBJ2-3; 9 nucleotides align to TRBD2. J gave up 0 bases and V 4 bases, and 15 bases lay outside the gene matches. CDR1 and CDR2 (germline): SGHRS, YFSETQ. The CDR3 is made up of 19 amino acids. This chain's CDR3 is CASSGGGLAGIPSTDTQYF. CDR3 DNA: TGCGCCAGCAGCGGGGGGGGCCTAGCGGGGATTCCTAGCACAGATACGCAGTATTTT.

This clonotype has ten or more counts. CDR3 loop: CASSLLAGGPDTQYF. The CDR3 DNA follows: TGTGCCAGCAGCTTGCTAGCGGGGGGGCCAGATACGCAGTATTTT. The rearrangement links TRBV7-2 to TRBJ2-3, with TRBD2 identical over 12 bases. Germline assignment: CDR1 SGHTA and CDR2 FQGNSA. CDR3 size: 15 residues. V lost 3 bases, J lost 4 bases, and 2 bases stayed unmatched.

Ten or more counts support this clonotype. This chain uses TRBV20-1 with TRBJ2-7; D is undetermined. This CDR3 has 16 residues. Germline values: CDR1 DFQATT, CDR2 SNEGSKA (reference sequence). V lost 0 bases, J lost 3 bases, and 18 bases lay in between. As DNA, the CDR3 is TGCAGTGCTAGAGATCTCTTGTCCGAAACCTTCTACGAGCAGTACTTC. It specifies CSARDLLSETFYEQYF.

This clonotype was counted at least ten times. J is TRBJ2-5 and V is TRBV29-1, with D possibly being TRBD2 (5 bases). The germline V gene has CDR1 SQVTM and CDR2 ANQGSEA. The CDR3 contains 14 residues. V was shortened by 8 bases and J by 5 bases, with 21 bases between the two germline ends. The CDR3 bases are TGCAGCACACTTGGCCACCTGAGGAGGGAGACCCAGTACTTC. It codes for CSTLGHLRRETQYF.

V is TRBV20-1 and J is TRBJ2-7; tentative D call: TRBD1 (6 bases). The CDR3 is 14 residues long. V lost 0 bases and J lost 4, with 13 bases in between. Germline V gene sequence: CDR1 DFQATT, CDR2 SNEGSKA (reference sequence). The chain's CDR3 is CSARDPPRGYEQYF. The DNA for the CDR3 is TGCAGTGCTAGAGATCCCCCCAGGGGTTACGAGCAGTACTTC.

This clonotype was found a few times. The chain uses TRBV7-2 and TRBJ2-7; 11 bases agree with TRBD1. CDR1 SGHTA and CDR2 FQGNSA come from the germline V gene. The CDR3 spans 17 residues. V gave up 5 bases and J gave up 1 base; unmatched junction bases: 10. The DNA of the CDR3 is TGTGCCAGCAGCCGGGACAGGGGGTCCTCCTCATCCTACGAGCAGTACTTC. Its translation is CASSRDRGSSSSYEQYF.

This clonotype showed up just a few times. The chain combines TRBV20-1 with TRBJ2-2; 7 nucleotides line up with TRBD2. V trimming: 0 bases; J trimming: 6 bases; junction bases outside the gene matches: 10. CDR3 length equals 16 residues. Per the germline V gene, CDR1 is DFQATT and CDR2 is SNEGSKA (reference sequence). The CDR3: CSARDLSGRASGELFF. The CDR3 DNA follows: TGCAGTGCTAGAGATCTGAGTGGGAGGGCCTCCGGGGAGCTGTTTTTT.

The J gene is TRBJ1-2, the V gene TRBV6-1; possible D gene TRBD1, 5 bases. Trimming took off 6 bases at V and 5 bases at J, with 22 bases between the two ends. The CDR3 has 16 residues. Per the germline V gene, CDR1 is MNHNS and CDR2 is SASEGT. This CDR3 reads CASSRDLREAGYGYTF. The CDR3 DNA reads as TGTGCCAGCAGCCGCGACCTCAGGGAAGCGGGGTATGGCTACACCTTC.

This clonotype was detected only once. V usage is TRBV6-5 and J usage is TRBJ2-7, with D perhaps assigned TRBD1 or TRBD2 (6 bases each). This CDR3 comprises 15 residues. Trimming left V 2 bases short and J 2 bases short, with 13 bases between. Germline CDR1 reads MNHEY; CDR2 reads SVGAGI. CDR3 region: CASSYVGGPPYEQYF. Written as DNA, the CDR3 is TGTGCCAGCAGTTACGTCGGGGGCCCCCCCTACGAGCAGTACTTC.

A few counts support this clonotype. The chain joins TRBV12-3 or TRBV12-4 to TRBJ2-7; D unresolved. This CDR3 is 14 amino acids long. With 6 bases removed from V and 0 bases from J, the gap between germline ends came to 12 bases. The CDR3 reads CASSPRPSSYEQYF. CDR3 DNA sequence: TGTGCCAGCAGCCCGCGGCCGAGCTCCTACGAGCAGTACTTC.

This chain links TRBV5-1 with TRBJ1-1, with 8 positions matching TRBD1. CDR3 length equals 15 residues. CDR1 SGHRS and CDR2 YFSETQ come from the germline V gene. J lost 4 bases, V lost 0 bases, and 5 bases had no gene match. The CDR3 region has the DNA TGCGCCAGCAGCTTGGACGCAGGGGGCTTCACTGAAGCTTTCTTT. This gives the protein CASSLDAGGFTEAFF.

In this sample, this clonotype turned up a few times. This sequence joins TRBV10-3 and TRBJ1-2; 7 bases are shared with TRBD1. CDR3 length: 14 amino acids. V was pared by 2 bases and J by 6 bases, with 6 bases of the junction left unmatched. CDR1 ENHRY and CDR2 SYGVKD come from the germline V gene. The CDR3 is CAISEKGGGDGYTF. The CDR3 DNA sequence: TGTGCCATCAGTGAGAAGGGAGGGGGCGATGGCTACACCTTC.

This chain joins TRBV20-1 and TRBJ2-3, with D perhaps matching TRBD2 (6 bases). CDR3 length: 14 residues. Looked up from germline, CDR1 is DFQATT and CDR2 is SNEGSKA (reference sequence). The ends were cut back, 6 bases at V and 2 bases at J, with 15 bases in the middle. CDR3 sequence reads: CSAGTPHLTDTQYF. CDR3 DNA sequence: TGCAGTGCCGGGACTCCCCACCTCACAGATACGCAGTATTTT.

This clonotype was seen a handful of times. This chain joins TRBV10-3 and TRBJ2-7, with 9 bases matching TRBD2. Germline V gene lookup returns CDR1 ENHRY and CDR2 SYGVKD. CDR3 length: 15 amino acids. V dropped 5 bases and J dropped 2; count of bases not matched to a gene: 7. CDR3 DNA: TGTGCCATCAGTCGTCAAGCGGGGGGCGCCTACGAGCAGTACTTC. It yields the protein CAISRQAGGAYEQYF.

The rearrangement links TRBV6-1 to TRBJ1-4; a weak D match, TRBD1 (6 bases). This CDR3 contains 14 residues. The V end lost 8 bases, the J end lost 8 bases, and 18 bases lay between the germline ends. Germline CDR1 is MNHNS and CDR2 is SASEGT. The CDR3 DNA reads as TGTGCCAGCTGCCCGGGACACAAGGGGGAAAAACTGTTTTTT. This translates into CASCPGHKGEKLFF.

The chain joins TRBV12-3 or TRBV12-4 to TRBJ2-4, with 8 bases matching TRBD1. V lost 2 bases to trimming and J lost 6 bases; unmatched junction nucleotides: 6. The CDR3 spans 15 residues. CDR3 residues: CASSLLGQALNIQYF. The CDR3 DNA is TGTGCCAGCAGTTTATTGGGACAGGCCTTAAACATTCAGTACTTC.

The chain recombines TRBV7-2 with TRBJ1-2, with D perhaps TRBD1 (5 bases). V shed 5 bases and J shed 6 bases, with 16 bases lying between them. CDR3 size: 14 residues. Germline CDR1 reads SGHTA; CDR2 reads FQGNSA. The CDR3 spells CASSQTKGYDGYTF. The CDR3 region has the DNA TGTGCCAGCAGCCAGACAAAGGGGTATGATGGCTACACCTTC.

This clonotype was counted at least ten times. V gene TRBV12-3 or TRBV12-4 combines with J gene TRBJ1-4; 8 bases align to TRBD1. V was clipped by 6 bases and J by 8 bases; unmatched bases: 8. CDR3 length: 14 residues. In DNA, the CDR3 is TGTGCCAGCAGCCCTCAGGGGGCGCGCGAAAAACTGTTTTTT. Its protein is CASSPQGAREKLFF.

In its sample, this clonotype was seen many times. The chain links TRBV9 to TRBJ2-7; D assignment may be TRBD1 or TRBD2 (5 bases each). The CDR3 totals 15 residues. The germline V gene has CDR1 SGDLS and CDR2 YYNGEE. Trimming took 4 bases from V and 4 from J, leaving 18 bases between them. In DNA, the CDR3 is TGTGCCAGCAGCAACCGGGACGCCAGCCAGTACGAGCAGTACTTC. This gives the protein CASSNRDASQYEQYF.

This rearrangement joins TRBV15 to TRBJ2-5; D may be TRBD2 (6 bases). The germline V gene encodes CDR1 LNHNV and CDR2 YYDKDF (reference sequence). Trimming removed 3 bases at V and 1 base at J, with 9 bases between. The CDR3 has 14 residues. CDR3 nucleotides: TGTGCCACCAGCAGGCGGGGAACCCAAGAGACCCAGTACTTC. This translates into CATSRRGTQETQYF.

In its sample, this clonotype was seen a few times. The rearrangement joins TRBV2 to TRBJ2-7; D is unclear. V dropped 5 bases and J dropped 2 bases, with 10 bases sitting between them. Germline V gene sequence: CDR1 SNHLY, CDR2 FYNNEI. CDR3 length: 13 residues. The CDR3 sequence: CASSRLHAYEQYF. The CDR3 DNA sequence: TGTGCCAGCAGTCGACTGCACGCCTACGAGCAGTACTTC.

This clonotype has only a few counts. The chain couples TRBV5-1 to TRBJ2-7, with TRBD2 matching over 10 bases. Germline V lookup: CDR1 SGHRS, CDR2 YFSETQ. The junction had 8 bases not matched to a gene; V was cut back by 4 bases and J by 4 bases. CDR3 length: 15 residues. This chain's CDR3 is CASSETGTSEYEQYF. The CDR3 DNA is TGCGCCAGCAGCGAGACCGGGACTAGCGAATACGAGCAGTACTTC.

This chain's CDR3 is CASSLEAGGTLTDTQYF. The CDR3 bases are TGCGCCAGCAGCTTGGAGGCAGGGGGTACCCTCACAGATACGCAGTATTTT. The rearrangement joins TRBV5-1 to TRBJ2-3; 7 bases align to TRBD1. Germline trimming cut 0 bases from V and 2 bases from J; bases unmatched to any gene: 9. The CDR3 covers 17 residues. CDR1 and CDR2 (germline): SGHRS, YFSETQ.

This clonotype was recorded a few times. The V gene is TRBV28, the J gene TRBJ2-7; D may be TRBD1 or TRBD2 (6 bases each). Germline V gene lookup returns CDR1 MDHEN and CDR2 SYDVKM. There are 14 residues in the CDR3. V shed 8 bases and J shed 0 bases, with 14 bases lying between them. The CDR3 DNA reads TGTGCCAGCGGGGGGCTGGCTACCTCCTACGAGCAGTACTTC. It translates to CASGGLATSYEQYF.

This chain connects TRBV11-2 to TRBJ2-3; D not certain. Germline V lookup: CDR1 SGHAT, CDR2 FQNNGV. This CDR3 is 14 amino acids long. The V end lost 0 bases, the J end lost 4 bases, and 8 bases lay between the germline ends. CDR3 nucleotide sequence: TGTGCCAGCAGCTTAGATTGGATCGCAGATACGCAGTATTTT. Translated, it gives CASSLDWIADTQYF.

The DNA of the CDR3 is TGTGCCAGCAGCACGGACCGATTCTCCTACGAGCAGTACTTC. Amino acids: CASSTDRFSYEQYF. The chain recombines TRBV7-2 with TRBJ2-7; D not certain. The CDR3 covers 14 residues. From germline, CDR1 is SGHTA and CDR2 FQGNSA. With 5 bases removed from V and 0 bases from J, the gap between germline ends came to 11 bases.

This clonotype was recorded a few times. The chain is built from TRBV10-3 and TRBJ2-7, with TRBD1 matching over 8 bases. CDR3 length equals 16 residues. Trimming removed 6 bases from V and 0 bases from J; junction bases left unmatched: 10. Germline CDR1 is ENHRY and CDR2 is SYGVKD. This CDR3 reads CAISEGQGASSYEQYF. The CDR3 bases are TGTGCCATCAGCGAAGGGCAGGGGGCTAGCTCCTACGAGCAGTACTTC.